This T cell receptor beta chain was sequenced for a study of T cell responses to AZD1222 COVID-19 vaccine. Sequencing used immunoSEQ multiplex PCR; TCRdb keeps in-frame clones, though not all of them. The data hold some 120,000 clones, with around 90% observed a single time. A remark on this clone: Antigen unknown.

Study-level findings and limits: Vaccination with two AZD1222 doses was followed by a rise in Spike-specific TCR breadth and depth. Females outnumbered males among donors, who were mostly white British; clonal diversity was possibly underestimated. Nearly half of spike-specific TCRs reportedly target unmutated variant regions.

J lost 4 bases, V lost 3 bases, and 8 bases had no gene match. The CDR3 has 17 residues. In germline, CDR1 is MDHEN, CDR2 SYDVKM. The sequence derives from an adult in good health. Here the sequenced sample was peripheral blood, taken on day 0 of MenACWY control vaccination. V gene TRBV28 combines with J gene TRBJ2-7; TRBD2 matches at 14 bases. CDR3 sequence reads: CASSLARGLAGVYEQYF. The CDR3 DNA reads TGTGCCAGCAGTTTGGCCCGGGGACTAGCGGGAGTTTACGAGCAGTACTTC.